This T cell receptor (beta chain) was identified in a study of spatial heterogeneity in lung cancer. Regarding time point: sample taken at primary tumor resection. This CDR3 spans 15 amino acids. Losses at the gene ends were 3 bases for V and 1 base for J; bases not matched to a gene: 3. The germline CDR1 and CDR2 sequences are ENHRY and SYGVKD. TCRdb re-analysed the 5' RACE reads in MiXCR, keeping a single row per CDR3 protein. This sample has just under 95,000 distinct CDR3 sequences, with 10% to 15% found just once. The source was PBMCs, collected at surgery. The chain has TRBV10-3 and TRBJ2-1, with 7 bases fitting TRBD2. The receptor was isolated from a male donor with early-stage non-small cell lung cancer. CDR3 amino acids: CAISEAGRSYNEQFF. The CDR3 nucleotides read TGTGCCATCAGTGAAGCGGGACGGTCCTACAATGAGCAGTTCTTC.